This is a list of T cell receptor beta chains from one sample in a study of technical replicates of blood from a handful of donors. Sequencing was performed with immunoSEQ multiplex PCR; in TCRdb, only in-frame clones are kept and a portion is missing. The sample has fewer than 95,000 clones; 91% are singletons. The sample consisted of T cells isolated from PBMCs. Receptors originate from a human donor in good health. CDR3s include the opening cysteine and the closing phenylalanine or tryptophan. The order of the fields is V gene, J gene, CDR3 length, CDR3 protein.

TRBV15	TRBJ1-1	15	CATSSRAFENTEAFF
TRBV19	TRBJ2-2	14	CASSIPRESGELFF
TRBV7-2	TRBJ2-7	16	CASSLEGLAGAYEQYF
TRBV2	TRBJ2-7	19	CASSEKLIIRLRGSYEQYF
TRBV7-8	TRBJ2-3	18	CASSLSSTSGGFTDTQYF
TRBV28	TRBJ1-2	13	CASSLTGDYGYTF
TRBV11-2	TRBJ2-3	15	CASSRGATRTDTQYF
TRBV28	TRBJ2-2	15	CASSSDLGDTGELFF
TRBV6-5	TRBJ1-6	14	CASSWTGANSPLHF
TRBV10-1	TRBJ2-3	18	CASSELSGEDTSTDTQYF
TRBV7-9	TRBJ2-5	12	CAIEPTGETQYF
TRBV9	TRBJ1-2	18	CASSVAQIQTGMNYGYTF
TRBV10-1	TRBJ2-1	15	CASQNLAGTDNEQFF
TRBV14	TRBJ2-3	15	CASSRQRGPTDTQYF
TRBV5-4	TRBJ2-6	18	CASSSPQGLLSGANVLTF
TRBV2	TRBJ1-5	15	CASSEREGSNQPQHF
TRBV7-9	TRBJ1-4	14	CASSFGTGDEKLFF
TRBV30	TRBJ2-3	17	CAWSEWGTSGGADTQYF
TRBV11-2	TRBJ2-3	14	CASSFREDWLGVNF
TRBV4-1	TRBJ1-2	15	CASSQDFGEGDGYTF
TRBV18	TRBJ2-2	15	CASSPPPGDTGELFF
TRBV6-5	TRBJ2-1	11	CASGYLNEQFF
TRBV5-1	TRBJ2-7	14	CASRDIRGRYEQYF
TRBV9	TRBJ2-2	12	CASSPQSGELFF
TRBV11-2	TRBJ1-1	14	CASSLTGDHTEAFF
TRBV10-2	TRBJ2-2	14	CASSESRNTGELFF
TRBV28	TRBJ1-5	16	CASSSLRETRYQPQHF